This T cell receptor beta chain was profiled in a study of blood T cell repertoires in COVID-19. Study details: The United States, Italy and Spain provided the acute and convalescent COVID-19 samples. T cells, B-cell-depleted T cells, or PBMCs provided the cDNA or gDNA that served as material.

As originally analysed: Amplified reference gene primers provided the basis for estimating nucleated cell counts. The table came from immunoSEQ multiplex PCR; TCRdb's copy has only in-frame clones and leaves some out. The D gene and trimming were derived from the DNA, and the V and J assignments and clone size from that table. Found here are more than 150,000 clones, around nine tenths of them singletons; the top ten hold less than 0.7%. Seattle participants joined during active infection and were tracked over time. The receptor's source is a man in his sixties with COVID-19, enrolled during active disease. Sequencing used peripheral blood.

The CDR3 nucleotides read TGTGCCAGCTCACCACTAGGGACAGCCTTGGCCAAAAACATTCAGTACTTC. It specifies CASSPLGTALAKNIQYF. V gene TRBV18 combines with J gene TRBJ2-4, with TRBD1 matching over 7 bases. Germline V gene data show CDR1 as KGHSH and CDR2 as LQKENI. V trimming: 1 base; J trimming: 1 base; junction bases outside the gene matches: 7. This CDR3 is built from 17 residues.